Following are 30 T cell receptor beta chains from one sample sequenced in a study of response to subunit inactivated influenza vaccine. TCRdb ran MiXCR on the RT-PCR reads and lists one entry per CDR3 protein. The table includes over 400,000 distinct CDR3 sequences, around 9.9% detected once. This material consisted of PBMCs from blood, taken 40 to 50 days after vaccination. The receptors were gathered from a man aged 50 to 60 who received an inactivated influenza vaccine.

The J gene is TRBJ2-3, the V gene TRBV20-1; 11 nucleotides line up with TRBD2. The junction had 10 bases not matched to a gene; V was cut back by 0 bases and J by 2 bases. CDR3 size: 18 residues. Germline lookup yields CDR1 DFQATT and CDR2 SNEGSKA (reference sequence). The CDR3 DNA reads as TGCAGTGCTAGAGATGCTAGCGGGGGGCAGCTTTTCACAGATACGCAGTATTTT. Translating it yields CSARDASGGQLFTDTQYF.

This clonotype showed up just a few times. The chain combines TRBV5-1 with TRBJ2-3, with 7 bases that match TRBD1. Per the germline V gene, CDR1 is SGHRS and CDR2 is YFSETQ. The CDR3 runs 19 residues. J gave up 2 bases and V 2 bases, and 17 bases lay outside the gene matches. CDR3 in DNA: TGCGCCAGCAGCTTTACCCCCACCAACAGGGGCCGGTTCACAGATACGCAGTATTTT. This encodes CASSFTPTNRGRFTDTQYF.

There are a few counts of this clonotype. The chain joins TRBV25-1 to TRBJ2-5, with 7 nucleotides matching TRBD2. V shed 0 bases, J shed 5 bases, and the junction held 6 bases outside the gene matches. Germline V gene data show CDR1 as MGHDK and CDR2 as SYGVNS. CDR3 length: 15 amino acids. The CDR3 region has the DNA TGTGCCAGCAGTGAATATGGGGGGGGACGGGAGACCCAGTACTTC. Translating it yields CASSEYGGGRETQYF.

The chain combines TRBV7-2 with TRBJ2-3; 7 nucleotides line up with TRBD1. CDR1 is SGHTA, CDR2 FQGNSA, per germline. The J segment lost 0 bases and the V segment lost 5 bases, leaving 8 bases of the junction unmatched. The CDR3 is 16 residues long. The CDR3 DNA reads as TGTGCCAGCAGCCGCGACAGGGCCTCTAGCACAGATACGCAGTATTTT. The encoded protein is CASSRDRASSTDTQYF.

The chain joins TRBV5-1 to TRBJ2-3, with TRBD1 as a possible D gene (6 bases). Germline-derived CDR1 and CDR2 are SGHRS and YFSETQ. Trimming cost V 0 bases and J 2 bases, with 10 bases left between them. The CDR3 contains 15 residues. CDR3 sequence (DNA): TGCGCCAGCAGCTTGGGGGGGCCAGCCACAGATACGCAGTATTTT. This codes for CASSLGGPATDTQYF.

Many counts were recorded for this clonotype. This sequence joins TRBV20-1 and TRBJ2-7; 14 nucleotides align to TRBD2. The CDR3 loop spans 15 amino acids. The ends lost 6 bases at V and 2 bases at J; junction bases unmatched: 6. From germline, CDR1 is DFQATT and CDR2 SNEGSKA (reference sequence). The CDR3 protein is CSARRTSGGTYEQYF. Here the CDR3 DNA reads TGCAGTGCCCGCCGGACTAGCGGGGGGACCTACGAGCAGTACTTC.

This clonotype was counted a few times. This chain uses TRBV24-1 with TRBJ2-2, with D unclear. V was trimmed by 12 bases and J by 6 bases, leaving 10 bases between them. The CDR3 covers 11 residues. The germline gives CDR1 KGHDR, CDR2 SFDVKD. In DNA form, the CDR3 reads TGTGCCCCGTCGTCCTCCGGGGAGCTGTTTTTT. Amino acids: CAPSSSGELFF.

This chain joins TRBV5-1 and TRBJ1-1; 10 bases match TRBD1. This CDR3 contains 16 residues. The J segment lost 1 base and the V segment lost 3 bases, leaving 6 bases of the junction unmatched. Germline V gene lookup returns CDR1 SGHRS and CDR2 YFSETQ. The DNA of the CDR3 is TGCGCCAGCAGCTGGACAGGGGGTCTTAAGAACACTGAAGCTTTCTTT. This sequence encodes CASSWTGGLKNTEAFF.

The genes are TRBV7-9 and TRBJ2-3, with TRBD1 matching 9 bases. The CDR3 runs 16 residues. The germline gives CDR1 SEHNR, CDR2 FQNEAQ (reference sequence). V shed 4 bases and J 2 bases; nucleotides not matched to a gene: 7. Here the CDR3 reads CASSSGQGEITDTQYF. CDR3 sequence (DNA): TGTGCCAGCAGCTCGGGACAGGGAGAAATCACAGATACGCAGTATTTT.

This clonotype was seen only a few times. The chain is built from TRBV20-1 and TRBJ2-7; 8 bases align to TRBD1. Germline CDR1 is DFQATT and CDR2 is SNEGSKA (reference sequence). CDR3 length: 13 residues. The J segment lost 0 bases and the V segment lost 5 bases, leaving 3 bases of the junction unmatched. The CDR3 spells CSAFRGPSYEQYF. Here the CDR3 DNA reads TGCAGTGCTTTCAGGGGGCCCTCCTACGAGCAGTACTTC.

The gene calls are TRBV28 and TRBJ2-5; 8 positions agree with TRBD2. The germline V gene has CDR1 MDHEN and CDR2 SYDVKM. J gave up 0 bases and V 6 bases, and 6 bases lay outside the gene matches. The CDR3 sequence is 15 residues long. The DNA for the CDR3 is TGTGCCAGCAGCTCAGCGGGGGAGAACCAAGAGACCCAGTACTTC. This encodes CASSSAGENQETQYF.

This clonotype has only a few counts. The chain couples TRBV19 to TRBJ2-7; no clear D. V shed 5 bases and J shed 2 bases, with 13 bases lying between them. CDR3 length equals 14 residues. Germline V gives CDR1 LNHDA, CDR2 SQIVND (reference sequence). This chain's CDR3 is CASSDRPGPYEQYF. Written as DNA, the CDR3 is TGTGCCAGTAGTGACCGGCCGGGTCCCTACGAGCAGTACTTC.

The genes are TRBV7-6 and TRBJ2-5; maybe TRBD1 (6 bases). The germline V and J ends were trimmed by 2 bases and 2 bases, with 12 bases remaining between them. CDR3 length equals 15 residues. CDR1 is SGHVS and CDR2 is FNYEAQ in the germline V gene. The CDR3 DNA is TGTGCCAGCAGCTTATATGGACAGTCACAAGAGACCCAGTACTTC. Residues: CASSLYGQSQETQYF.

The rearrangement links TRBV6-2 or TRBV6-3 to TRBJ2-7, with 7 bases that match TRBD2. Germline V gene data show CDR1 as MNHEY and CDR2 as SVGEGT. With 4 bases clipped from V and 3 bases from J, the junction kept 9 bases outside the gene matches. This CDR3 spans 15 amino acids. The CDR3 loop reads CASSSFPGGGYEQYF. The CDR3, as DNA: TGTGCCAGCAGTTCCTTTCCGGGGGGAGGCTACGAGCAGTACTTC.

Many counts were recorded for this clonotype. The chain carries TRBV7-8 and TRBJ2-7; no clear D gene. Trimming pared 1 base from V and 2 bases from J, leaving 15 bases between. CDR3 size: 16 residues. Germline V gene sequence: CDR1 SGHVS, CDR2 FQNEAQ. CDR3 protein: CASSLVIGRLTYEQYF. The CDR3 nucleotides are TGTGCCAGCAGCTTAGTTATAGGCAGGCTTACCTACGAGCAGTACTTC.

Only a few counts were recorded for this clonotype. V is TRBV2 and J is TRBJ2-7; D is uncertain. The CDR3 runs 10 residues. The ends were cut back, 6 bases at V and 2 bases at J, with 2 bases in the middle. Germline CDR1 SNHLY, CDR2 FYNNEI. CDR3 DNA sequence: TGTGCCAGCAGGACCTACGAGCAGTACTTC. This sequence encodes CASRTYEQYF.

This clonotype was counted a few times. V gene TRBV12-3 or TRBV12-4 combines with J gene TRBJ2-1, with unresolved D. There are 17 residues in the CDR3. Trimming shortened V by 0 bases and J by 6 bases, and 18 bases separated the two germline ends. CDR3 nucleotides: TGTGCCAGCAGTTTAGCCCCACAGCCCAGGCTCACCAATGAGCAGTTCTTC. Its translation: CASSLAPQPRLTNEQFF.

This clonotype was recorded a few times. The gene calls are TRBV5-1 and TRBJ2-7; TRBD2 is a possible D gene (5 bases). This CDR3 is built from 19 residues. The V gene lost 0 bases and the J gene lost 7 bases, with 29 bases spanning the gap. Germline lookup yields CDR1 SGHRS and CDR2 YFSETQ. The CDR3 sequence: CASSLAESLMGSDEGEQYF. The CDR3 region has the DNA TGCGCCAGCAGCTTGGCGGAGTCCCTTATGGGTTCCGACGAGGGAGAGCAGTACTTC.

This rearrangement joins TRBV7-2 to TRBJ2-2; D gene unclear. The CDR3 covers 13 residues. V gave up 4 bases and J gave up 5 bases, with 8 bases separating them. Germline V lookup: CDR1 SGHTA, CDR2 FQGNSA. This chain's CDR3 is CASSSRSTGELFF. The CDR3 nucleotides read TGTGCCAGCAGCTCGCGAAGTACCGGGGAGCTGTTTTTT.

This clonotype was seen a few times. The rearrangement uses TRBV5-1 and TRBJ2-1; D gene unclear. The CDR3 is made up of 15 amino acids. Per germline, CDR1 SGHRS and CDR2 YFSETQ. The V gene lost 0 bases and the J gene lost 3 bases, with 10 bases spanning the gap. The CDR3 region has the DNA TGCGCCAGCAGCTTGGTAGCTCTCAGCTACAATGAGCAGTTCTTC. It translates to CASSLVALSYNEQFF.

The J gene is TRBJ2-1, the V gene TRBV30; possible D gene TRBD1, 6 bases. Looked up from germline, CDR1 is GTSNPN and CDR2 is SVGIG (reference sequence). There are 16 residues in the CDR3. The germline V and J ends were trimmed by 3 bases and 8 bases, with 23 bases remaining between them. In DNA, the CDR3 is TGTGCCTGGAGCGACCTAATCCCTGGAAGGGGGTATGAGCAGTTCTTC. Translated: CAWSDLIPGRGYEQFF.

This clonotype was detected ten times or more. The chain has TRBV6-2 or TRBV6-3 and TRBJ2-1, with D unclear. The germline V gene has CDR1 MNHEY and CDR2 SVGEGT. The germline V and J ends were trimmed by 4 bases and 8 bases, with 6 bases remaining between them. The CDR3 has 11 residues. This chain's CDR3 is CASSLGYEQFF. The CDR3, as DNA: TGTGCCAGCAGTTTGGGGTATGAGCAGTTCTTC.

This chain connects TRBV12-3 or TRBV12-4 to TRBJ2-1, with D tentatively TRBD1 (7 bases). Trimming shortened V by 3 bases and J by 8 bases, and 11 bases separated the two germline ends. The CDR3 has 13 residues. CDR3 bases: TGTGCCAGCAGTTTGGGCAGGGGGGATGAGCAGTTCTTC. Its protein product is CASSLGRGDEQFF.

The V call is TRBV20-1, the J call TRBJ2-3; TRBD2 is a possible D gene (6 bases). V was shortened by 2 bases and J by 6 bases, with 24 bases between the two germline ends. Germline CDR1 is DFQATT and CDR2 is SNEGSKA (reference sequence). The CDR3 length is 17 residues. The CDR3 DNA follows: TGCAGTGCTAGACTCAGAGCGGGTGGCGGGGTCCGTGATACGCAGTATTTT. This encodes CSARLRAGGGVRDTQYF.

CDR3 loop: CASSLSGLPYNEQFF. The CDR3 nucleotides are TGTGCCAGCAGCCTCTCAGGGTTACCCTACAATGAGCAGTTCTTC. The chain uses TRBV5-6 and TRBJ2-1, with D perhaps TRBD1 (5 bases). Germline assignment: CDR1 SGHDT and CDR2 YYEEEE. This CDR3 has 15 amino acids. The V end lost 4 bases, the J end lost 2 bases, and 13 bases lay between the germline ends.

This clonotype occurred a few times. The CDR3 DNA follows: TGTGCCTGGGGACCTAAGCGGGCGTCCCAAGAGACCCAGTACTTC. It yields the protein CAWGPKRASQETQYF. V gene TRBV30 combines with J gene TRBJ2-5, with a tentative D call TRBD2 (6 bases). This CDR3 has 15 amino acids. With 5 bases removed from V and 1 base from J, the gap between germline ends came to 17 bases. Germline values: CDR1 GTSNPN, CDR2 SVGIG (reference sequence).

This rearrangement joins TRBV12-2 to TRBJ1-3. TRBV12-2 counts as a pseudogene. This CDR3 is 20 amino acids long. This chain's CDR3 is CASRCTDKRLAVCPGNTIYF. The CDR3 nucleotides read TGTGCAAGTCGCTGCACAGACAAGAGGTTGGCAGTTTGCCCTGGAAACACCATATATTTT.

The chain uses TRBV5-5 and TRBJ2-7; D unclear. Trimming took 4 bases from V and 0 from J, leaving 11 bases between them. Germline V gene data show CDR1 as SGHKS and CDR2 as YYEKEE (reference sequence). CDR3 size: 14 residues. CDR3 DNA sequence: TGTGCCAGCAGCGGCATGCTCCTCTCCTACGAGCAGTACTTC. It yields the protein CASSGMLLSYEQYF.

The chain links TRBV11-2 to TRBJ2-3; unclear D gene. The CDR3 is made up of 14 amino acids. With 2 bases removed from V and 6 bases from J, the gap between germline ends came to 12 bases. CDR1 and CDR2 (germline): SGHAT, FQNNGV. In DNA form, the CDR3 reads TGTGCCAGCAGCTTACTATCCCAGCTGGATACGCAGTATTTT. This encodes CASSLLSQLDTQYF.

V usage is TRBV30 and J usage is TRBJ2-5, with 9 bases aligning to TRBD1. Trimming at V came to 0 bases and at J to 5 bases, leaving 7 bases not matched to a gene. Per the germline V gene, CDR1 is GTSNPN and CDR2 is SVGIG (reference sequence). CDR3 length: 15 amino acids. The CDR3 DNA is TGTGCCTGGAGTGTAATTCTTGGACAGGGGGAGACCCAGTACTTC. It codes for CAWSVILGQGETQYF.